The rows below give T cell receptor beta chains drawn from one sample of a study of CD8+CD57+ T cells in acquired aplastic anemia. One entry per CDR3 protein, called by TCRdb with MiXCR from the reads. The table lists 160,000 or so distinct CDR3 sequences, 70% to 75% of them singletons, with approximately 42% in the top ten. The sequenced sample was sorted CD4+, CD8+, or CD8+CD57+ T cells (not recorded which) from PBMCs. All receptors come from a human donor with aplastic anemia. Both conserved end residues are part of each CDR3. The order of the fields is V gene, CDR3 length, clone size, J gene, CDR3 protein. A clone size is listed for some rows: how often the clone was seen (once, few, many), or a class if it is expanded.

v_gene: TRBV15
len: 15
abundance: -
j_gene: TRBJ1-1
CDR3aa: CATSRDPRQSLEAFF

v_gene: TRBV7-6
len: 15
abundance: few
j_gene: TRBJ2-5
CDR3aa: CASSLGAGAGETQYF

v_gene: TRBV24-1
len: 14
abundance: -
j_gene: TRBJ2-5
CDR3aa: CATSRGPGRETQYF

v_gene: TRBV7-9
len: 15
abundance: -
j_gene: TRBJ1-1
CDR3aa: CASSLNPVTNTEAFF

v_gene: TRBV25-1
len: 13
abundance: few
j_gene: TRBJ2-3
CDR3aa: CASGGNSADTQYF

v_gene: TRBV20-1
len: 13
abundance: -
j_gene: TRBJ2-7
CDR3aa: CSASGASLYEQYF

v_gene: TRBV2
len: 11
abundance: -
j_gene: TRBJ2-1
CDR3aa: CASRYQGEQFF

v_gene: TRBV9
len: 18
abundance: -
j_gene: TRBJ1-1
CDR3aa: CASSASPMGGIGDTEAFF

v_gene: TRBV6-1
len: 15
abundance: -
j_gene: TRBJ2-1
CDR3aa: CASSGRDRGRDEQFF

v_gene: TRBV12-5
len: 11
abundance: -
j_gene: TRBJ1-1
CDR3aa: CASINDVEAFF

v_gene: TRBV5-4
len: 13
abundance: -
j_gene: TRBJ2-7
CDR3aa: CASTTPGGDEQYF

v_gene: TRBV9
len: 15
abundance: -
j_gene: TRBJ2-6
CDR3aa: CASSTDRQGANVLTF

v_gene: TRBV20-1
len: 15
abundance: -
j_gene: TRBJ2-5
CDR3aa: CSARGAGGGGETQYF

v_gene: TRBV24-1
len: 13
abundance: -
j_gene: TRBJ2-1
CDR3aa: CATSEPTGDEQFF

v_gene: TRBV20-1
len: 10
abundance: few
j_gene: TRBJ2-1
CDR3aa: CSVGGSEQFF

v_gene: TRBV10-3
len: 14
abundance: once
j_gene: TRBJ1-1
CDR3aa: CAITQFDRASEAFF

v_gene: TRBV24-1
len: 12
abundance: -
j_gene: TRBJ2-1
CDR3aa: CATGQGPDEQFF

v_gene: TRBV20-1
len: 14
abundance: -
j_gene: TRBJ2-5
CDR3aa: CSARAWDRQETQYF

v_gene: TRBV19
len: 15
abundance: -
j_gene: TRBJ1-1
CDR3aa: CARSMGWTYGTEAFF

v_gene: TRBV27
len: 16
abundance: -
j_gene: TRBJ2-1
CDR3aa: CASSYRLAGGHNEQFF

v_gene: TRBV20-1
len: 14
abundance: -
j_gene: TRBJ2-2
CDR3aa: CSARDLSYTGELFF

v_gene: TRBV10-1
len: 12
abundance: many
j_gene: TRBJ2-7
CDR3aa: CASRTSGYEQYF

v_gene: TRBV20-1
len: 12
abundance: -
j_gene: TRBJ1-1
CDR3aa: CSANVGQGRAFF

v_gene: TRBV10-3
len: 14
abundance: few
j_gene: TRBJ2-7
CDR3aa: CAISADLAGDEQYF

v_gene: TRBV2
len: 15
abundance: -
j_gene: TRBJ2-7
CDR3aa: CASSGRRESSYEQYF

v_gene: TRBV6-5
len: 13
abundance: -
j_gene: TRBJ1-5
CDR3aa: CASSTYGNQPQHF

v_gene: TRBV29-1
len: 14
abundance: few
j_gene: TRBJ2-2
CDR3aa: CSVEGHTNTGELFF

v_gene: TRBV7-2
len: 15
abundance: -
j_gene: TRBJ2-5
CDR3aa: CASSLVTGSGETQYF

v_gene: TRBV6-2/TRBV6-3
len: 15
abundance: many
j_gene: TRBJ1-1
CDR3aa: CASSLNIHMNTEAFF

v_gene: TRBV11-2
len: 16
abundance: few
j_gene: TRBJ2-7
CDR3aa: CASSLVGASEAYEQYF

v_gene: TRBV19
len: 13
abundance: once
j_gene: TRBJ1-1
CDR3aa: CASVARGRAEAFF

v_gene: TRBV5-4
len: 16
abundance: once
j_gene: -
CDR3aa: CASSHPGLAGGGEQYF

v_gene: TRBV29-1
len: 13
abundance: many
j_gene: TRBJ2-1
CDR3aa: CSVETSTRGEQFF

v_gene: TRBV2
len: 13
abundance: -
j_gene: TRBJ2-5
CDR3aa: CANSGGPLGTQYF

v_gene: TRBV24-1
len: 16
abundance: -
j_gene: TRBJ2-1
CDR3aa: CATSDSSGGAYNEQFF

v_gene: TRBV5-5
len: 14
abundance: once
j_gene: TRBJ2-5
CDR3aa: CASSTPGTEETQYF

v_gene: TRBV19
len: 13
abundance: few
j_gene: TRBJ1-1
CDR3aa: CASTHGEGQAAFF

v_gene: TRBV5-8
len: 14
abundance: -
j_gene: TRBJ2-7
CDR3aa: CASSPLTSGYEQYF

v_gene: TRBV29-1
len: 14
abundance: -
j_gene: TRBJ2-3
CDR3aa: CSGETGSWLDTQYF

v_gene: TRBV24-1
len: 13
abundance: few
j_gene: TRBJ2-1
CDR3aa: CATSEHRSNEQFF

v_gene: TRBV29-1
len: 13
abundance: -
j_gene: TRBJ1-1
CDR3aa: CSVVEGQNTEAFF

v_gene: TRBV20-1
len: 15
abundance: -
j_gene: TRBJ2-7
CDR3aa: CSARDLGAGTYEQYF

v_gene: TRBV29-1
len: 11
abundance: -
j_gene: TRBJ1-1
CDR3aa: CSVEVGRWAFF

v_gene: TRBV10-3
len: 15
abundance: -
j_gene: TRBJ1-5
CDR3aa: CAISEAGASNQPQHF

v_gene: TRBV7-8
len: 15
abundance: -
j_gene: TRBJ2-7
CDR3aa: CASSQLALLTYEQYF

v_gene: TRBV7-9
len: 13
abundance: once
j_gene: -
CDR3aa: CASSLAMVSEQYF

v_gene: TRBV10-1
len: 16
abundance: -
j_gene: TRBJ2-2
CDR3aa: CASSQGGTGYTGELFF

v_gene: TRBV5-1
len: 15
abundance: -
j_gene: TRBJ1-1
CDR3aa: CASSPRGRQNTEAFF

v_gene: TRBV7-8
len: 15
abundance: -
j_gene: TRBJ2-1
CDR3aa: CASSLETGADNEQFF

v_gene: TRBV24-1
len: 19
abundance: -
j_gene: TRBJ2-3
CDR3aa: CATSDLERTSGDSTDTQYF

v_gene: TRBV7-9
len: 18
abundance: once
j_gene: TRBJ2-3
CDR3aa: CASSFGGGGAARTDTQYF

v_gene: TRBV2
len: 17
abundance: -
j_gene: TRBJ1-4
CDR3aa: CASSPQGARATNEKLFF

v_gene: TRBV19
len: 15
abundance: -
j_gene: TRBJ2-3
CDR3aa: CASSVTSGSTDTQYF

v_gene: TRBV20-1
len: 14
abundance: -
j_gene: TRBJ2-7
CDR3aa: CSARATSGGYEQYF

v_gene: TRBV7-9
len: 11
abundance: once
j_gene: TRBJ1-1
CDR3aa: CASRGRGGAFF

v_gene: TRBV2
len: 13
abundance: -
j_gene: TRBJ1-5
CDR3aa: CASSEVAVQPQHF

v_gene: TRBV19
len: 14
abundance: few
j_gene: TRBJ1-6
CDR3aa: CASNHPTDNSPLHF

v_gene: TRBV20-1
len: 14
abundance: few
j_gene: TRBJ2-7
CDR3aa: CSASYSGQAYEQYF